Given below is one T cell receptor beta chain in context. With V trimmed by 0 bases and J by 1 base, 5 bases remained unmatched. The CDR3 totals 17 residues. Germline CDR1 reads SGDLS; CDR2 reads YYNGEE. The sample originates from a study of blood T cell repertoires in COVID-19. Study overall: The origin of the acute and convalescent COVID-19 samples was the United States, Italy and Spain. Nucleic acid was either cDNA or gDNA, and it came from T cells, B-cell-depleted T cells, or PBMCs.

Authors' processing steps: Estimates of nucleated cell counts were drawn from the amplification of reference gene primers. Only in-frame clones appear in the TCRdb table, and some are missing; sequencing was by immunoSEQ multiplex PCR. V, J and clone size are those of that table, while D and trimming were read from the DNA. Altogether some 100,000 clones are present, about 80% being singletons, with the ten largest covering around a third. The specimen was peripheral blood. The rearrangement uses TRBV9 and TRBJ2-2, with 8 bases matching TRBD1. The clonotype comes from a man in his 70s with active or convalescent COVID-19. The CDR3 DNA reads TGTGCCAGCAGCGTAGGGGGACAGGTCGAGAACACCGGGGAGCTGTTTTTT. Its protein is CASSVGGQVENTGELFF. Full variable domain (rest looked up from reference TRBV9 and TRBJ2-2): DSGVTQTPKHLITATGQRVTLRCSPRSGDLSVYWYQQSLDQGLQFLIQYYNGEERAKGNILERFSAQQFPDLHSELNLSSLELGDSALYFCASSVGGQVENTGELFFGEGSRLTVL.